The present TCR beta chain was sequenced within a study of T cells in Graves' hyperthyroidism and ophthalmopathy. This CDR3 has 15 residues. Germline V lookup: CDR1 SNHLY, CDR2 FYNNEI. The V end lost 2 bases, the J end lost 2 bases, and 10 bases lay between the germline ends. This clonotype was recorded at least ten times. TCR beta CDR3 regions were amplified from RNA transcripts. The HTBI primer set served for first-round RT-PCR of the TCR CDR3. In TCRdb, the multiplex PCR reads were re-called with MiXCR into one record per CDR3 protein. The table includes a few hundred thousand distinct CDR3 sequences, about a sixth detected once.

The TCR comes from a woman in her thirties or forties with Graves' ophthalmopathy. Sequences were obtained from blood. The V and J genes are TRBV2 and TRBJ1-5; no clear D. CDR3 sequence reads: CASSEIGFGNQPQHF. CDR3 DNA: TGTGCCAGCAGTGAAATTGGGTTTGGCAATCAGCCCCAGCATTTT.